The rows below give T cell receptor beta chains drawn from one sample of a study of T cell responses to AZD1222 COVID-19 vaccine. Sequencing was performed with immunoSEQ multiplex PCR; in TCRdb, only in-frame clones are kept and a portion is missing. Counted here are over 150,000 clones, approximately 90% occurring once; the ten biggest clones make up around 3%. The specimen comprised peripheral blood, sampled on day 0 of AZD1222 vaccination. These receptors were taken from an adult in good health. The CDR3 runs from the conserved cysteine through the conserved F or W. Fields, in order: clone size, V gene, J gene, D gene, CDR3 protein, CDR3 DNA. The D gene is left open where the match is weak. Expanded clones are given a class, and other clones once, few, many or no size at all.

NA	TRBV7-2	TRBJ1-5	NA	CASSFRGDSNQPQHF	TGTGCCAGCAGCTTCAGGGGTGATAGCAATCAGCCCCAGCATTTT
NA	TRBV9	TRBJ2-3	TRBD1	CASSAEGAIASDTQYF	TGTGCCAGCAGCGCCGAGGGGGCAATAGCTTCAGATACGCAGTATTTT
NA	TRBV11-3	TRBJ2-1	TRBD2	CASSRSGSSYNEQFF	TGTGCCAGCAGCCGGAGCGGGAGCTCCTACAATGAGCAGTTCTTC
NA	TRBV7-8	TRBJ2-3	NA	CASSRSGSTDTQYF	TGTGCCAGCAGCCGGAGCGGTAGCACAGATACGCAGTATTTT
NA	TRBV29-1	TRBJ1-1	NA	CSAEDSRRTEAFF	TGCAGCGCCGAGGACTCGAGGCGCACTGAAGCTTTCTTT
NA	TRBV5-1	TRBJ2-3	NA	CASSLLAEGTDTQYF	TGCGCCAGCAGCTTATTAGCGGAGGGCACAGATACGCAGTATTTT
NA	TRBV30	TRBJ2-5	NA	CAWRKAQETQYF	TGTGCCTGGAGAAAGGCGCAAGAGACCCAGTACTTC
NA	TRBV7-9	TRBJ1-2	NA	CASSLGQGMDGYTF	TGTGCCAGCAGCTTAGGGCAGGGGATGGATGGCTACACCTTC
NA	TRBV5-4	TRBJ1-1	NA	CASNLGGAEAFF	TGTGCCAGCAACCTGGGGGGGGCTGAAGCTTTCTTT
few	TRBV4-3	TRBJ2-3	NA	CASSQDDSRGPDTQYF	TGCGCCAGCAGCCAAGATGACAGTCGGGGCCCAGATACGCAGTATTTT
few	TRBV19	TRBJ1-1	TRBD1	CASSIGAGGSNTEAFF	TGTGCCAGTAGTATCGGGGCAGGGGGATCGAACACTGAAGCTTTCTTT
NA	TRBV7-8	TRBJ1-2	NA	CASSQLDYGYTF	TGTGCCAGCAGCCAGCTTGACTATGGCTACACCTTC
NA	TRBV29-1	TRBJ2-1	TRBD2	CSAPGTSTYNEQFF	TGCAGCGCCCCCGGGACTAGCACCTACAATGAGCAGTTCTTC
NA	TRBV4-2	TRBJ2-7	NA	CASSQGRLVSPYEQYF	TGTGCCAGCAGCCAAGGCCGACTAGTTTCCCCCTACGAGCAGTACTTC
once	TRBV29-1	TRBJ1-1	NA	CSVEGPRNTEAFF	TGCAGCGTTGAGGGTCCTCGGAACACTGAAGCTTTCTTT
NA	TRBV11-2	TRBJ2-1	NA	CASSLLVGVDEQFF	TGTGCCAGCAGCTTACTGGTGGGGGTCGATGAGCAGTTCTTC
NA	TRBV12-5	TRBJ1-5	NA	CASGDDINQPQHF	TGTGCTAGTGGTGATGATATCAATCAGCCCCAGCATTTT
once	TRBV11-3	TRBJ2-3	TRBD1	CASSRDSVTDTQYF	TGTGCCAGCAGCCGGGACAGTGTCACAGATACGCAGTATTTT
NA	TRBV7-3	TRBJ2-1	TRBD1	CASSWDRGLGNEQFF	TGTGCCAGCAGCTGGGACAGGGGGCTGGGGAATGAGCAGTTCTTC
NA	TRBV18	TRBJ1-1	NA	CASSPPGGDAFF	TGTGCCAGCTCACCACCGGGGGGAGACGCTTTCTTT
NA	TRBV9	TRBJ2-7	NA	CASSVVRVGTDSYEQYF	TGTGCCAGCAGCGTAGTGAGAGTGGGGACGGACTCCTACGAGCAGTACTTC
few	TRBV29-1	TRBJ2-3	NA	CSVERRGDTQYF	TGCAGCGTTGAGAGGAGGGGAGATACGCAGTATTTT
NA	TRBV7-9	TRBJ1-2	TRBD1	CASSRETGAGYTF	TGTGCCAGCAGCCGAGAGACAGGGGCTGGCTACACCTTC
NA	TRBV19	TRBJ2-1	TRBD2	CASRSSGGILVSYNEQFF	TGTGCCAGTAGGTCTAGCGGGGGGATTTTGGTTTCCTACAATGAGCAGTTCTTC
NA	TRBV5-1	TRBJ2-1	TRBD2	CASSLGLAGGSLYNEQFF	TGCGCCAGCAGCTTGGGGCTAGCGGGGGGCTCCTTATACAATGAGCAGTTCTTC
NA	TRBV6-2/TRBV6-3	TRBJ1-1	TRBD1	CASSPGGSTEAFF	TGTGCCAGCAGCCCAGGGGGAAGCACTGAAGCTTTCTTT
once	TRBV5-4	TRBJ2-7	TRBD1	CASSWGTGGSYEQYF	TGTGCCAGCAGCTGGGGGACAGGGGGCTCCTACGAGCAGTACTTC
NA	TRBV14	TRBJ1-2	NA	CASSGRLISLANYGYTF	TGTGCCAGCAGCGGAAGGTTGATCAGTCTAGCTAACTATGGCTACACCTTC
NA	TRBV7-3	TRBJ2-7	TRBD2	CASSKLAGVYEQYF	TGTGCCAGCAGCAAGTTAGCGGGGGTATACGAGCAGTACTTC
NA	TRBV5-4	TRBJ2-3	TRBD2	CASSRSSGAGSTDTQYF	TGTGCCAGCAGCCGATCCAGCGGGGCGGGGAGTACAGATACGCAGTATTTT
once	TRBV5-6	TRBJ2-5	NA	CASSFGTYQETQYF	TGTGCCAGCAGCTTTGGAACGTACCAAGAGACCCAGTACTTC
NA	TRBV4-3	TRBJ2-7	NA	CASSQDEQSQPYEQYF	TGCGCCAGCAGCCAAGATGAGCAGTCGCAACCCTACGAGCAGTACTTC
NA	TRBV27	TRBJ1-5	TRBD1	CASSFYRGDQPQHF	TGTGCCAGCAGTTTCTACAGGGGAGATCAGCCCCAGCATTTT
NA	TRBV9	TRBJ1-1	TRBD1	CASSVGVTGAGKTEAFF	TGTGCCAGCAGCGTAGGTGTGACAGGGGCTGGAAAAACTGAAGCTTTCTTT
NA	TRBV5-1	TRBJ1-4	TRBD1	CASSANRGTNEKLFF	TGCGCCAGCAGCGCAAACAGGGGAACTAATGAAAAACTGTTTTTT
NA	TRBV30	TRBJ1-2	NA	CAWDRTRNLNYGYTF	TGTGCCTGGGACAGGACCCGAAACCTTAACTATGGCTACACCTTC
NA	TRBV4-3	TRBJ2-1	TRBD2	CASSQGSGGRSVYNEQFF	TGCGCCAGCAGCCAAGGGAGCGGGGGGCGGTCAGTATACAATGAGCAGTTCTTC
NA	TRBV19	TRBJ2-1	TRBD2	CASRGTSDYYNEQFF	TGTGCCAGTAGGGGAACTAGCGATTACTACAATGAGCAGTTCTTC
NA	TRBV6-5	TRBJ2-5	NA	CASSYVGETQYF	TGTGCCAGCAGTTACGTGGGGGAGACCCAGTACTTC
NA	TRBV7-2	TRBJ2-7	NA	CASTPTWRSSYEQYF	TGTGCCAGCACCCCCACATGGCGGAGCTCCTACGAGCAGTACTTC
NA	TRBV6-2/TRBV6-3	TRBJ2-7	TRBD2	CASSGTSGAYEQYF	TGTGCCAGCAGTGGGACTAGCGGGGCCTACGAGCAGTACTTC